These T cell receptor beta chains were read from a single sample in a study of blood T cell repertoires in COVID-19. TCRdb keeps only in-frame clones here, not all; method: immunoSEQ multiplex PCR. Of 330,000 or so clones in the sample, roughly 87% were seen once. Sequencing was performed on PBMCs or T cells enriched from blood (not recorded which). These receptors were collected from a woman younger than 45 who had recovered from COVID-19. CDR3s include the opening cysteine and the closing phenylalanine or tryptophan. The order of the fields is CDR3 length, D gene, J gene, clone size, V gene, CDR3 protein, CDR3 DNA. A D gene is named only where the DNA matches it firmly. Where a row states a size, it is once, few, many or the class of an expanded clone; other rows omit it.

cdr3_length: 13
d_call: NA
j_call: TRBJ1-1
clone_size: once
v_call: TRBV7-3
cdr3_aa: CASQRDPNTEAFF
cdr3_nt: TGTGCCAGCCAGCGGGATCCGAACACTGAAGCTTTCTTT

cdr3_length: 14
d_call: NA
j_call: TRBJ1-1
clone_size: NA
v_call: TRBV7-9
cdr3_aa: CASSFSAGGTEAFF
cdr3_nt: TGTGCCAGCAGCTTCTCGGCTGGAGGAACTGAAGCTTTCTTT

cdr3_length: 15
d_call: NA
j_call: TRBJ1-6
clone_size: NA
v_call: TRBV4-1
cdr3_aa: CASSQETFLNSPLHF
cdr3_nt: TGCGCCAGCAGCCAAGAGACATTTTTGAATTCACCCCTCCACTTT

cdr3_length: 14
d_call: TRBD1
j_call: TRBJ2-7
clone_size: NA
v_call: TRBV13
cdr3_aa: CASSSDRGGSEQYF
cdr3_nt: TGTGCCAGCAGCTCGGACAGGGGAGGCAGCGAGCAGTACTTC

cdr3_length: 14
d_call: TRBD1
j_call: TRBJ1-2
clone_size: NA
v_call: TRBV28
cdr3_aa: CASSLNRGTYGYTF
cdr3_nt: TGTGCCAGCAGTTTAAACAGGGGGACCTATGGCTACACCTTC

cdr3_length: 15
d_call: NA
j_call: TRBJ1-5
clone_size: NA
v_call: TRBV15
cdr3_aa: CATSRGGSSNQPQHF
cdr3_nt: TGTGCCACCAGCAGAGGGGGCAGTAGCAATCAGCCCCAGCATTTT

cdr3_length: 13
d_call: NA
j_call: TRBJ2-7
clone_size: NA
v_call: TRBV5-1
cdr3_aa: CASSWNREGEQYF
cdr3_nt: TGCGCCAGCAGCTGGAACAGGGAGGGCGAGCAGTACTTC

cdr3_length: 15
d_call: TRBD2
j_call: TRBJ2-3
clone_size: NA
v_call: TRBV4-1
cdr3_aa: CASSPSGRAPDTQYF
cdr3_nt: TGCGCCAGCAGCCCTAGCGGGAGGGCCCCAGATACGCAGTATTTT

cdr3_length: 13
d_call: TRBD2
j_call: TRBJ2-1
clone_size: NA
v_call: TRBV4-1
cdr3_aa: CASRLAGGSEQFF
cdr3_nt: TGCGCCAGCCGTTTGGCGGGAGGGAGTGAGCAGTTCTTC

cdr3_length: 14
d_call: TRBD1
j_call: TRBJ2-1
clone_size: NA
v_call: TRBV24-1
cdr3_aa: CATSDPGQVNEQFF
cdr3_nt: TGTGCCACCAGCGACCCGGGACAGGTCAATGAGCAGTTCTTC

cdr3_length: 16
d_call: NA
j_call: TRBJ1-3
clone_size: NA
v_call: TRBV9
cdr3_aa: CASSVTGIGSGNTIYF
cdr3_nt: TGTGCCAGCAGCGTGACAGGCATAGGCTCTGGAAACACCATATATTTT

cdr3_length: 15
d_call: TRBD2
j_call: TRBJ2-3
clone_size: once
v_call: TRBV7-2
cdr3_aa: CASSLLAGYTDTQYF
cdr3_nt: TGTGCCAGCAGCTTACTAGCGGGGTACACAGATACGCAGTATTTT

cdr3_length: 14
d_call: TRBD1
j_call: TRBJ1-4
clone_size: NA
v_call: TRBV5-1
cdr3_aa: CASSLGQGGEKLFF
cdr3_nt: TGCGCCAGCAGCTTGGGGCAGGGGGGTGAAAAACTGTTTTTT

cdr3_length: 16
d_call: NA
j_call: TRBJ2-3
clone_size: NA
v_call: TRBV7-8
cdr3_aa: CASSLAAGPSTDTQYF
cdr3_nt: TGTGCCAGCAGCTTAGCCGCGGGGCCTAGCACAGATACGCAGTATTTT

cdr3_length: 20
d_call: TRBD2
j_call: TRBJ2-1
clone_size: NA
v_call: TRBV6-4
cdr3_aa: CASSARPLAGGLSSYNEQFF
cdr3_nt: TGTGCCAGCAGCGCCAGACCTCTAGCGGGAGGGTTGAGCTCCTACAATGAGCAGTTCTTC

cdr3_length: 15
d_call: TRBD2
j_call: TRBJ2-7
clone_size: NA
v_call: TRBV28
cdr3_aa: CASNHPGLAPYEQYF
cdr3_nt: TGTGCCAGCAACCACCCGGGACTAGCCCCCTACGAGCAGTACTTC

cdr3_length: 17
d_call: TRBD1
j_call: TRBJ1-4
clone_size: NA
v_call: TRBV19
cdr3_aa: CASSISGQFTLGEKLFF
cdr3_nt: TGTGCCAGTAGTATTTCGGGACAGTTCACCTTGGGGGAAAAACTGTTTTTT

cdr3_length: 13
d_call: NA
j_call: TRBJ1-5
clone_size: few
v_call: TRBV19
cdr3_aa: CASSRQGNQPQHF
cdr3_nt: TGTGCCAGTAGTCGGCAGGGGAATCAGCCCCAGCATTTT

cdr3_length: 15
d_call: TRBD2
j_call: TRBJ2-1
clone_size: NA
v_call: TRBV5-4
cdr3_aa: CASSLAAGELNEQFF
cdr3_nt: TGTGCCAGCAGCTTGGCGGCGGGAGAGTTGAATGAGCAGTTCTTC

cdr3_length: 15
d_call: NA
j_call: TRBJ1-3
clone_size: NA
v_call: TRBV11-2
cdr3_aa: CASSLVGGAGNTIYF
cdr3_nt: TGTGCCAGCAGCTTAGTGGGAGGGGCTGGAAACACCATATATTTT

cdr3_length: 13
d_call: NA
j_call: TRBJ2-1
clone_size: NA
v_call: TRBV9
cdr3_aa: CASSVAPGDEQFF
cdr3_nt: TGTGCCAGCAGCGTAGCTCCCGGGGATGAGCAGTTCTTC

cdr3_length: 14
d_call: NA
j_call: TRBJ2-3
clone_size: NA
v_call: TRBV11-2
cdr3_aa: CASSYSGRGDTQYF
cdr3_nt: TGTGCCAGCAGCTATAGCGGACGAGGAGATACGCAGTATTTT

cdr3_length: 14
d_call: TRBD1
j_call: TRBJ2-7
clone_size: NA
v_call: TRBV10-1
cdr3_aa: CASSERQGAYEQYF
cdr3_nt: TGCGCCAGCAGTGAGAGACAGGGGGCCTACGAGCAGTACTTC

cdr3_length: 16
d_call: NA
j_call: TRBJ1-6
clone_size: once
v_call: TRBV11-2
cdr3_aa: CASSLGRGSYNSPLHF
cdr3_nt: TGTGCCAGCAGCTTAGGTAGGGGGTCCTATAATTCACCCCTCCACTTT

cdr3_length: 14
d_call: NA
j_call: TRBJ1-1
clone_size: NA
v_call: TRBV6-1
cdr3_aa: CASSEFLRDTEAFF
cdr3_nt: TGTGCCAGCAGTGAATTCTTGCGCGACACTGAAGCTTTCTTT

cdr3_length: 12
d_call: NA
j_call: TRBJ2-1
clone_size: NA
v_call: TRBV2
cdr3_aa: CASSSGENEQFF
cdr3_nt: TGTGCCAGCAGTTCAGGGGAAAATGAGCAGTTCTTC

cdr3_length: 12
d_call: TRBD1
j_call: TRBJ2-5
clone_size: once
v_call: TRBV5-5
cdr3_aa: CASNLDRDRENF
cdr3_nt: TGTGCCAGCAATTTAGACCGGGACAGGGAGAACTTC

cdr3_length: 16
d_call: NA
j_call: TRBJ2-2
clone_size: NA
v_call: TRBV5-4
cdr3_aa: CASSFPTGTGVGELFF
cdr3_nt: TGTGCCAGCAGTTTCCCAACCGGGACTGGGGTCGGGGAGCTGTTTTTT

cdr3_length: 15
d_call: TRBD1
j_call: TRBJ1-3
clone_size: NA
v_call: TRBV7-9
cdr3_aa: CASSFPGQGQNTIYF
cdr3_nt: TGTGCCAGCAGCTTTCCGGGACAGGGGCAAAACACCATATATTTT

cdr3_length: 15
d_call: NA
j_call: TRBJ1-6
clone_size: NA
v_call: TRBV6-5
cdr3_aa: CASSGGGVWNSPLHF
cdr3_nt: TGTGCCAGCAGCGGGGGAGGGGTTTGGAATTCACCCCTCCACTTT

cdr3_length: 13
d_call: NA
j_call: TRBJ1-1
clone_size: NA
v_call: TRBV18
cdr3_aa: CASSPPVRALAFF
cdr3_nt: TGTGCCAGCTCACCACCGGTCAGAGCGTTGGCTTTCTTT